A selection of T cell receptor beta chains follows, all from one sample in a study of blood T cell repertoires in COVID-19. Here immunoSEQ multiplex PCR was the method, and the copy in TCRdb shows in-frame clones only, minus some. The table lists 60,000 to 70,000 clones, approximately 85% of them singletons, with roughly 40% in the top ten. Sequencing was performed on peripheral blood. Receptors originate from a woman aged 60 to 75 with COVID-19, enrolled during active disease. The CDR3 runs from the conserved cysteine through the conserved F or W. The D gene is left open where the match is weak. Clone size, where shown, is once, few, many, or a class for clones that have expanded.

CDR3 protein: CASSRERDFYEQYF
CDR3 DNA: TGTGCCAGCAGCCGGGAACGGGACTTCTACGAGCAGTACTTC
D gene: -
V gene: TRBV3-1/TRBV3-2
clone size: -
J gene: TRBJ2-7

CDR3 protein: CASSLVGQGTDTQYF
CDR3 DNA: TGCGCCAGCAGCTTGGTGGGCCAGGGGACAGATACGCAGTATTTT
D gene: -
V gene: TRBV5-1
clone size: -
J gene: TRBJ2-3

CDR3 protein: CASSQVSRTGGGGELFF
CDR3 DNA: TGCGCCAGCAGCCAAGTTTCCCGGACAGGGGGCGGCGGGGAGCTGTTTTTT
D gene: TRBD1
V gene: TRBV4-3
clone size: -
J gene: TRBJ2-2

CDR3 protein: CAISEAYEQYF
CDR3 DNA: TGTGCCATCAGTGAAGCATACGAGCAGTACTTC
D gene: -
V gene: TRBV10-3
clone size: -
J gene: TRBJ2-7

CDR3 protein: CASSEFAGGFSTEAFF
CDR3 DNA: TGCGCCAGCAGTGAGTTCGCGGGGGGCTTTAGCACTGAAGCTTTCTTT
D gene: -
V gene: TRBV10-2
clone size: -
J gene: TRBJ1-1

CDR3 protein: CASSIRGDEQFF
CDR3 DNA: TGTGCCAGTAGTATCCGCGGGGATGAGCAGTTCTTC
D gene: -
V gene: TRBV19
clone size: -
J gene: TRBJ2-1

CDR3 protein: CASSLAVQETQYF
CDR3 DNA: TGCGCCAGCAGCTTGGCCGTCCAAGAGACCCAGTACTTC
D gene: -
V gene: TRBV5-1
clone size: -
J gene: TRBJ2-5

CDR3 protein: CASSQETGHEQYF
CDR3 DNA: TGCGCCAGCAGCCAAGAGACTGGTCACGAGCAGTACTTC
D gene: -
V gene: TRBV4-1
clone size: -
J gene: TRBJ2-7

CDR3 protein: CASSLGEGSAYEQYF
CDR3 DNA: TGTGCCAGCAGCTTAGGCGAAGGGAGCGCGTACGAGCAGTACTTC
D gene: -
V gene: TRBV7-8
clone size: -
J gene: TRBJ2-7

CDR3 protein: CASSYGDRIPYEQYF
CDR3 DNA: TGTGCCAGCAGTTACGGGGACAGGATCCCCTACGAGCAGTACTTC
D gene: TRBD1
V gene: TRBV6-5
clone size: -
J gene: TRBJ2-7

CDR3 protein: CASSLASLREVHRGELFF
CDR3 DNA: TGTGCCAGCAGCTTAGCATCACTACGGGAGGTTCACAGGGGGGAGCTGTTTTTT
D gene: TRBD2
V gene: TRBV7-9
clone size: once
J gene: TRBJ2-2

CDR3 protein: CASSAQYGYTF
CDR3 DNA: TGTGCCAGCAGTGCCCAGTATGGCTACACCTTC
D gene: -
V gene: TRBV28
clone size: -
J gene: TRBJ1-2

CDR3 protein: CASSTRTGGAGKEAFF
CDR3 DNA: TGTGCCAGCTCAACCAGGACAGGGGGCGCCGGTAAGGAAGCTTTCTTT
D gene: TRBD1
V gene: TRBV18
clone size: -
J gene: TRBJ1-1

CDR3 protein: CASSVDGTARYSPLHF
CDR3 DNA: TGTGCCAGCAGCGTGGACGGGACAGCCAGGTATTCACCCCTCCACTTT
D gene: TRBD1
V gene: TRBV9
clone size: -
J gene: TRBJ1-6

CDR3 protein: CASSWGQWNTEAFF
CDR3 DNA: TGTGCCAGCAGCTGGGGACAGTGGAACACTGAAGCTTTCTTT
D gene: TRBD1
V gene: TRBV7-9
clone size: -
J gene: TRBJ1-1

CDR3 protein: CASGGENTGELFF
CDR3 DNA: TGCGCCAGCGGGGGGGAGAACACCGGGGAGCTGTTTTTT
D gene: TRBD2
V gene: TRBV5-1
clone size: -
J gene: TRBJ2-2

CDR3 protein: CASGRRGPYQPQHF
CDR3 DNA: TGTGCCAGCGGCAGGCGGGGGCCTTATCAGCCCCAGCATTTT
D gene: -
V gene: TRBV27
clone size: -
J gene: TRBJ1-5

CDR3 protein: CASSPLSTGELFF
CDR3 DNA: TGTGCCAGCAGTCCCCTATCTACCGGGGAGCTGTTTTTT
D gene: -
V gene: TRBV12-3/TRBV12-4
clone size: once
J gene: TRBJ2-2

CDR3 protein: CAWSVGASNQPQHF
CDR3 DNA: TGTGCCTGGAGTGTAGGGGCTAGCAATCAGCCCCAGCATTTT
D gene: -
V gene: TRBV30
clone size: -
J gene: TRBJ1-5

CDR3 protein: CASSLDTGERGEQYF
CDR3 DNA: TGTGCCAGCAGCTTGGATACAGGGGAAAGGGGCGAGCAGTACTTC
D gene: TRBD1
V gene: TRBV5-6
clone size: -
J gene: TRBJ2-7

CDR3 protein: CASSMMGAGGELFF
CDR3 DNA: TGTGCCAGTAGTATGATGGGGGCGGGCGGGGAGCTGTTTTTT
D gene: -
V gene: TRBV19
clone size: once
J gene: TRBJ2-2

CDR3 protein: CASSEMGGAPVGSPLHF
CDR3 DNA: TGTGCCAGCAGTGAGATGGGCGGGGCCCCGGTGGGTTCACCCCTCCACTTT
D gene: -
V gene: TRBV2
clone size: -
J gene: TRBJ1-6

CDR3 protein: CASRGQGIYEQYF
CDR3 DNA: TGTGCCAGTAGGGGACAGGGAATCTACGAGCAGTACTTC
D gene: TRBD1
V gene: TRBV19
clone size: -
J gene: TRBJ2-7

CDR3 protein: CASSPIMGQGFTYEQYF
CDR3 DNA: TGTGCCAGCTCACCTATTATGGGACAGGGGTTCACCTACGAGCAGTACTTC
D gene: TRBD1
V gene: TRBV18
clone size: -
J gene: TRBJ2-7

CDR3 protein: CASSRRGGDTGELFF
CDR3 DNA: TGTGCCAGCAGTAGACGCGGGGGGGACACCGGGGAGCTGTTTTTT
D gene: TRBD2
V gene: TRBV6-5
clone size: -
J gene: TRBJ2-2

CDR3 protein: CASSFGTSGAETQYF
CDR3 DNA: TGTGCCAGCAGCTTTGGGACTAGCGGGGCAGAGACCCAGTACTTC
D gene: TRBD2
V gene: TRBV7-2
clone size: -
J gene: TRBJ2-5

CDR3 protein: CAWSKGGNQPQHF
CDR3 DNA: TGTGCCTGGAGCAAGGGGGGCAATCAGCCCCAGCATTTT
D gene: -
V gene: TRBV30
clone size: -
J gene: TRBJ1-5

CDR3 protein: CASSLTGQPQETQYF
CDR3 DNA: TGTGCCAGCAGCTTAACGGGACAGCCACAAGAGACCCAGTACTTC
D gene: TRBD1
V gene: TRBV7-9
clone size: -
J gene: TRBJ2-5

CDR3 protein: CASSLTGTGTLVEKLFF
CDR3 DNA: TGCGCCAGCAGCTTAACCGGGACAGGGACTCTGGTAGAAAAACTGTTTTTT
D gene: TRBD1
V gene: TRBV5-1
clone size: -
J gene: TRBJ1-4

CDR3 protein: CASSYSTGPGNTIYF
CDR3 DNA: TGTGCCAGCAGTTACTCGACAGGGCCCGGAAACACCATATATTTT
D gene: TRBD1
V gene: TRBV6-5
clone size: -
J gene: TRBJ1-3

CDR3 protein: CASSDRGTGRTEAFF
CDR3 DNA: TGCGCCAGCAGTGATAGAGGTACCGGGAGGACTGAAGCTTTCTTT
D gene: -
V gene: TRBV10-2
clone size: -
J gene: TRBJ1-1

CDR3 protein: CASSLGTRDITYEQYF
CDR3 DNA: TGTGCCAGCAGCTTGGGCACCCGGGACATAACCTACGAGCAGTACTTC
D gene: -
V gene: TRBV5-5
clone size: -
J gene: TRBJ2-7

CDR3 protein: CASQGMGQPQHF
CDR3 DNA: TGTGCCAGCCAGGGGATGGGCCAGCCCCAGCATTTT
D gene: -
V gene: TRBV2
clone size: -
J gene: TRBJ1-5

CDR3 protein: CASSPGQGHEKLFF
CDR3 DNA: TGTGCCAGCAGCCCGGGACAGGGCCATGAAAAACTGTTTTTT
D gene: TRBD1
V gene: TRBV27
clone size: -
J gene: TRBJ1-4

CDR3 protein: CASSQGGAPGELFF
CDR3 DNA: TGCGCCAGCAGCCAAGGTGGGGCACCCGGGGAGCTGTTTTTT
D gene: -
V gene: TRBV4-3
clone size: -
J gene: TRBJ2-2

CDR3 protein: CASSPSQARGNTIYF
CDR3 DNA: TGTGCCAGCTCACCATCCCAGGCTCGTGGAAACACCATATATTTT
D gene: -
V gene: TRBV18
clone size: -
J gene: TRBJ1-3

CDR3 protein: CAWSPMTGAATF
CDR3 DNA: TGTGCCTGGAGTCCGATGACAGGGGCGGCCACCTTC
D gene: TRBD1
V gene: TRBV30
clone size: -
J gene: TRBJ1-2

CDR3 protein: CASSPKRVDNSPLHF
CDR3 DNA: TGTGCCAGCAGCCCGAAGCGGGTCGATAATTCACCCCTCCACTTT
D gene: -
V gene: TRBV7-8
clone size: -
J gene: TRBJ1-6

CDR3 protein: CASSLAPAEAFF
CDR3 DNA: TGTGCCAGCAGCTTAGCCCCCGCTGAAGCTTTCTTT
D gene: -
V gene: TRBV7-9
clone size: -
J gene: TRBJ1-1

CDR3 protein: CAGETSGGETQYF
CDR3 DNA: TGTGCCGGCGAGACTAGCGGGGGAGAGACCCAGTACTTC
D gene: TRBD2
V gene: TRBV6-5
clone size: -
J gene: TRBJ2-5

CDR3 protein: CASSLTGYTGELFF
CDR3 DNA: TGTGCCAGCAGTTTAACGGGTTACACCGGGGAGCTGTTTTTT
D gene: -
V gene: TRBV28
clone size: -
J gene: TRBJ2-2

CDR3 protein: CASSGHTLRNTIYF
CDR3 DNA: TGTGCCAGCAGCGGACACACCCTTAGAAACACCATATATTTT
D gene: -
V gene: TRBV6-5
clone size: -
J gene: TRBJ1-3

CDR3 protein: CAISGTGNTEAFF
CDR3 DNA: TGTGCCATCAGTGGGACAGGGAACACTGAAGCTTTCTTT
D gene: TRBD1
V gene: TRBV10-3
clone size: -
J gene: TRBJ1-1

CDR3 protein: CASSLLGQTYEQYF
CDR3 DNA: TGTGCCAGCAGCCTCCTCGGACAGACCTACGAGCAGTACTTC
D gene: -
V gene: TRBV7-9
clone size: -
J gene: TRBJ2-7

CDR3 protein: CAISESGSIAGTGELFF
CDR3 DNA: TGTGCCATCAGTGAGTCGGGGTCTATCGCGGGTACCGGGGAGCTGTTTTTT
D gene: -
V gene: TRBV10-3
clone size: -
J gene: TRBJ2-2

CDR3 protein: CASSYSRRYSNQPQHF
CDR3 DNA: TGTGCCAGCAGTTACTCGCGGAGATATAGCAATCAGCCCCAGCATTTT
D gene: -
V gene: TRBV6-2/TRBV6-3
clone size: -
J gene: TRBJ1-5

CDR3 protein: CASSVSLAGGTGELFF
CDR3 DNA: TGTGCCAGCAGCGTATCACTAGCGGGAGGGACCGGGGAGCTGTTTTTT
D gene: TRBD2
V gene: TRBV9
clone size: -
J gene: TRBJ2-2

CDR3 protein: CASSLVGGGEQFF
CDR3 DNA: TGTGCCAGCAGCTTAGTTGGGGGCGGTGAGCAGTTCTTC
D gene: -
V gene: TRBV11-3
clone size: -
J gene: TRBJ2-1